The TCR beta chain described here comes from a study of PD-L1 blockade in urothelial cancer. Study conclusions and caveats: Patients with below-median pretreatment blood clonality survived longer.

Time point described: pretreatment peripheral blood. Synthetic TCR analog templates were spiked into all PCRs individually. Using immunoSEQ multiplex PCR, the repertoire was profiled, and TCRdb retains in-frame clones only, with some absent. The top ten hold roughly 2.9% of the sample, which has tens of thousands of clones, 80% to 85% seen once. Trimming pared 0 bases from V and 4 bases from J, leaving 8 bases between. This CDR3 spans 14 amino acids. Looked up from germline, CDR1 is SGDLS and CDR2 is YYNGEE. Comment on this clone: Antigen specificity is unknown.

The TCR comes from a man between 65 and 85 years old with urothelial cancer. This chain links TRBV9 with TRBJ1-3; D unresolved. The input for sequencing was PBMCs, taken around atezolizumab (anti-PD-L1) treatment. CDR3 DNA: TGTGCCAGCAGCGTAGGGCGAGCGGGAAACACCATATATTTT. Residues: CASSVGRAGNTIYF. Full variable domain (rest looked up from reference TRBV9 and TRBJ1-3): DSGVTQTPKHLITATGQRVTLRCSPRSGDLSVYWYQQSLDQGLQFLIQYYNGEERAKGNILERFSAQQFPDLHSELNLSSLELGDSALYFCASSVGRAGNTIYFGEGSWLTVV.